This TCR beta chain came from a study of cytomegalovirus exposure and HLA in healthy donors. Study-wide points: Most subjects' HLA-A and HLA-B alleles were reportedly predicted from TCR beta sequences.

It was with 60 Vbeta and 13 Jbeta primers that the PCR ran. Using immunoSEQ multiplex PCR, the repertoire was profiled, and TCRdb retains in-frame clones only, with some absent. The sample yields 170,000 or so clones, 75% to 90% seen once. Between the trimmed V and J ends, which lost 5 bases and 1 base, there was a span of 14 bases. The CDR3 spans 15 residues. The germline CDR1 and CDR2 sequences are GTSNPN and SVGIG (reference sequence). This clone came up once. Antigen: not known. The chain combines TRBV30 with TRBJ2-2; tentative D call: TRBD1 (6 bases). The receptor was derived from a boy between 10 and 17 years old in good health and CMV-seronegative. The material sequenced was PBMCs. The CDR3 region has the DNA TGTGCCTGGCAGGGGTCTGCCGTGAACACCGGGGAGCTGTTTTTT. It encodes CAWQGSAVNTGELFF.